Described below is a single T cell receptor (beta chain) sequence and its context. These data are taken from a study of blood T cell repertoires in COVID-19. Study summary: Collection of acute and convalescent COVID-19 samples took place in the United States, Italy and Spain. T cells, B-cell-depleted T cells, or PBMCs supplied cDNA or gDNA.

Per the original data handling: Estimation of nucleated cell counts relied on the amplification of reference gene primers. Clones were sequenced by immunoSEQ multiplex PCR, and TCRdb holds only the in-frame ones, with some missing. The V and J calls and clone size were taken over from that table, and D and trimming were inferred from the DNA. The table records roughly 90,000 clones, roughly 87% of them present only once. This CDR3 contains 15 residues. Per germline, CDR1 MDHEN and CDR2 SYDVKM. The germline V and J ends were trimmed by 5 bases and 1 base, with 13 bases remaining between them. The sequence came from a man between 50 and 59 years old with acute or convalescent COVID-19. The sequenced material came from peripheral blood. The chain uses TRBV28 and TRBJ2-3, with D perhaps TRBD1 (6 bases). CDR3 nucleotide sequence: TGTGCCAGCAGTACAGGGTCGGTGGGCACAGATACGCAGTATTTT. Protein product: CASSTGSVGTDTQYF.